This T cell receptor beta chain was identified in a study of cytomegalovirus exposure and HLA in healthy donors. Study conclusions and caveats: It was found in a later analysis that first-cohort TCR clusters tended to co-occur in the 100 to 150 validation repertoires.

Looked up from germline, CDR1 is MDHEN and CDR2 is SYDVKM. V lost 6 bases, J lost 8 bases, and 11 bases stayed unmatched. The length of the CDR3 is 14 residues. A note on this clone: Its antigen is not known.

Sequencing was performed with immunoSEQ multiplex PCR; in TCRdb, only in-frame clones are kept and a portion is missing. The table lists about 79,000 clones, 90% to 95% of them singletons. The chain combines TRBV28 with TRBJ1-1, with TRBD1 matching over 8 bases. The receptor was isolated from a woman younger than 45 in good health and CMV-seronegative. The specimen was PBMCs. CDR3 bases: TGTGCCAGCAGCCTAACCATCAGGACAGGGGAAGCTTTCTTT. This translates into CASSLTIRTGEAFF.